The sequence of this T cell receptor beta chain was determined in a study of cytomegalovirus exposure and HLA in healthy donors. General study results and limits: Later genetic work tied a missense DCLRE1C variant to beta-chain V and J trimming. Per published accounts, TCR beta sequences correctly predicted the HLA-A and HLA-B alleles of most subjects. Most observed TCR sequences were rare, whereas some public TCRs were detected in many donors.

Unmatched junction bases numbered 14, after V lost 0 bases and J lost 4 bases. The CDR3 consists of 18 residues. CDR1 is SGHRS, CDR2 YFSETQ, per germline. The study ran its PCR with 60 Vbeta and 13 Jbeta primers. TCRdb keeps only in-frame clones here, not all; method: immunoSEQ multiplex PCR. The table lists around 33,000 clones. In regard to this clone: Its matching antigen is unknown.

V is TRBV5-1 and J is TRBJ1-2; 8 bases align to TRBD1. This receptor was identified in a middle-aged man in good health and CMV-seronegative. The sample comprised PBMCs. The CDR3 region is CASSLEGRGDRRLYGYTF. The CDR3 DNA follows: TGCGCCAGCAGCTTGGAAGGTAGGGGGGACAGGCGGCTCTATGGCTACACCTTC.